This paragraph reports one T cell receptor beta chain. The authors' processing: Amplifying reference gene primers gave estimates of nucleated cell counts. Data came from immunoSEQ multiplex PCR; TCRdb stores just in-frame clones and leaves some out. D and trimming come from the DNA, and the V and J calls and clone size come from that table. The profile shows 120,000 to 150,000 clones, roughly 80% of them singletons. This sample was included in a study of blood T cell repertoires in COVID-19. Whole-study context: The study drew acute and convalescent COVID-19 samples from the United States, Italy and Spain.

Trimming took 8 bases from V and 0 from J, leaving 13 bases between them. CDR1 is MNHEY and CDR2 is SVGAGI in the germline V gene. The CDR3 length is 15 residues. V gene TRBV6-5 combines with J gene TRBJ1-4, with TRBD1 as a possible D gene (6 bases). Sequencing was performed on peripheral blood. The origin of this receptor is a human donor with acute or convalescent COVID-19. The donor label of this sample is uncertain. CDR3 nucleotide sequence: TGTGCCAGCGAGAGGGGGTCCGCAACTAATGAAAAACTGTTTTTT. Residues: CASERGSATNEKLFF.